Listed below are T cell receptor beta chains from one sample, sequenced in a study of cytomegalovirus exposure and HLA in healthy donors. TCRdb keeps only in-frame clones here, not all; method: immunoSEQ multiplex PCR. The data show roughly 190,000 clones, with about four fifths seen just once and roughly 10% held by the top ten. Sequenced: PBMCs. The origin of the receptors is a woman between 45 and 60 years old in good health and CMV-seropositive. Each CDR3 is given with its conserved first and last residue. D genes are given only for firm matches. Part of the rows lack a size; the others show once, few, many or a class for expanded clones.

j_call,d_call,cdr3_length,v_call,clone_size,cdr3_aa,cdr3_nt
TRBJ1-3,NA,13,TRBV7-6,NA,CASSVGPGNTIYF,TGTGCCAGCAGCGTAGGGCCTGGAAACACCATATATTTT
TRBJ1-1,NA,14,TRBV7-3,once,CASSLLGGNTEAFF,TGTGCCAGCAGCTTACTCGGAGGGAACACTGAAGCTTTCTTT
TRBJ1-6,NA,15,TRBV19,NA,CASSSLGAWRSPLHF,TGTGCCAGTAGTAGCTTGGGGGCTTGGCGTTCACCCCTCCACTTT
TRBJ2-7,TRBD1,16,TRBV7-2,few,CASSLEETGVSYEQYF,TGTGCCAGCAGCTTAGAGGAGACAGGGGTCTCCTACGAGCAGTACTTC
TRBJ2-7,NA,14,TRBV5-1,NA,CASTARPESGEQYF,TGCGCCAGCACCGCCCGTCCTGAAAGCGGCGAGCAGTACTTC
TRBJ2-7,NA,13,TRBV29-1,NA,CSVARGASYEQYF,TGCAGCGTTGCCAGGGGGGCGTCCTACGAGCAGTACTTC
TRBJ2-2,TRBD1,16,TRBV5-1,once,CASSLVGQGVTGELFF,TGCGCCAGCAGCTTGGTGGGACAGGGGGTTACCGGGGAGCTGTTTTTT
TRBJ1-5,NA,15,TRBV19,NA,CASSISGRVDQPQHF,TGTGCCAGTAGTATTAGCGGCAGGGTTGACCAGCCCCAGCATTTT
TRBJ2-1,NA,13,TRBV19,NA,CASSISGDNEQFF,TGTGCCAGTAGTATATCCGGGGACAATGAGCAGTTCTTC
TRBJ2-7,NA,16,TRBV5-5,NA,CASSPMAGQPYYEQYF,TGTGCCAGCAGCCCTATGGCCGGACAGCCTTACTACGAGCAGTACTTC
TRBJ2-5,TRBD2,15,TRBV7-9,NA,CASSSSGTSLETQYF,TGTGCCAGCAGCTCTTCCGGGACTAGCTTGGAGACCCAGTACTTC
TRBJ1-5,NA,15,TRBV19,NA,CASSGWSGGNQPQHF,TGTGCCAGTAGTGGTTGGTCAGGGGGCAATCAGCCCCAGCATTTT
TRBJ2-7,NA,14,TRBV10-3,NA,CAISAGEVDYEQYF,TGTGCCATCAGTGCCGGGGAGGTTGACTACGAGCAGTACTTC
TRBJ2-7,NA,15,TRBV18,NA,CASSPPTGGDYEQYF,TGTGCCAGCTCACCACCTACGGGGGGCGACTACGAGCAGTACTTC
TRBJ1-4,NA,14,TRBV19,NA,CASSIGQGNEKLFF,TGTGCCAGTAGTATCGGTCAGGGGAATGAAAAACTGTTTTTT
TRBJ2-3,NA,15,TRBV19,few,CASRSTGASTDTQYF,TGTGCCAGTAGGTCGACGGGTGCTAGCACAGATACGCAGTATTTT
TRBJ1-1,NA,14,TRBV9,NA,CASSSTAANTEAFF,TGTGCCAGCAGCTCGACAGCCGCGAACACTGAAGCTTTCTTT
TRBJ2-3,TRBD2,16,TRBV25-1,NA,CASSEWAGGQVDTQYF,TGTGCCAGCAGTGAATGGGCGGGGGGGCAAGTAGATACGCAGTATTTT
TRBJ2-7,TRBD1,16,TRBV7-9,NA,CASSLDLGTGWIVQYF,TGTGCCAGCAGCTTAGATCTCGGGACAGGGTGGATCGTGCAGTACTTC
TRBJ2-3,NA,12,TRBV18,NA,CASSPQRDTQYF,TGTGCCAGCTCACCACAGAGAGATACGCAGTATTTT
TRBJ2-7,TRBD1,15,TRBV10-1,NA,CASSSRVGQAYEQYF,TGCGCCAGCAGCTCCCGTGTGGGACAGGCCTACGAGCAGTACTTC
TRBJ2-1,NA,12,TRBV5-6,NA,CASSSAGAEQFF,TGTGCCAGCAGCTCGGCGGGGGCTGAGCAGTTCTTC
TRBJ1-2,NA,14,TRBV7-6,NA,CASSLDGGLYGYTF,TGTGCCAGCAGCTTAGACGGGGGGCTCTATGGCTACACCTTC
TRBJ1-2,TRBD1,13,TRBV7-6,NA,CASSKDRNYGYTF,TGTGCCAGCAGCAAGGACAGGAACTATGGCTACACCTTC
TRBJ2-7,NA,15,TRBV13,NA,CASSPLGGFVGEQYF,TGTGCCAGCAGTCCATTAGGGGGATTCGTTGGCGAGCAGTACTTC
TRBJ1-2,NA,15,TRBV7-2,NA,CASSSSGARTDGYTF,TGTGCCAGCAGCTCATCAGGGGCGAGGACGGATGGCTACACCTTC
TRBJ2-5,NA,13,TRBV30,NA,CAWSGGSGETQYF,TGTGCCTGGTCTGGGGGGTCGGGAGAGACCCAGTACTTC
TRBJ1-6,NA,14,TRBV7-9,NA,CASSPGTGGSPLHF,TGTGCCAGCAGCCCGGGGACCGGGGGTTCACCCCTCCACTTT
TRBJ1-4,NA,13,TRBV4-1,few,CASSRMGGEKLFF,TGCGCCAGCAGCCGTATGGGGGGGGAAAAACTGTTTTTT
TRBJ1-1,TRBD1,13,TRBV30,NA,CAWSVNRGAEAFF,TGTGCCTGGAGTGTAAACAGGGGAGCTGAAGCTTTCTTT
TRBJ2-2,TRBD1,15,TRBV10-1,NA,CASSGTGAPTGELFF,TGCGCCAGCAGTGGGACAGGGGCGCCCACCGGGGAGCTGTTTTTT
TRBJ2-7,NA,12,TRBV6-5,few,CASSGMGDEQYF,TGTGCCAGCAGTGGGATGGGAGACGAGCAGTACTTC
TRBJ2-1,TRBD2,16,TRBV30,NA,CARGAGGLSSYNEQFF,TGTGCCCGAGGAGCGGGGGGTCTAAGCTCCTACAATGAGCAGTTCTTC
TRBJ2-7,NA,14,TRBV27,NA,CASLSDTSSYEQYF,TGTGCCAGCTTATCGGACACGAGCTCCTACGAGCAGTACTTC
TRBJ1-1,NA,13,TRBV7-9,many,CASSFGGETEAFF,TGTGCCAGCAGCTTTGGAGGGGAAACTGAAGCTTTCTTT